Below are 9 T cell receptor beta chains sequenced from a single sample in a study of identical twins. TCRdb redid the calling of the 5' RACE reads with MiXCR, one entry per CDR3 protein. This sample has 650,000 to 800,000 distinct CDR3 sequences, with under 9% found just once. These data were also filed under a second study, of yellow fever vaccine responses in identical twins.

The sample was PBMCs. The receptor source for this set is a woman younger than 30 in good health.

The chain is built from TRBV20-1 and TRBJ1-6; unclear D gene. The CDR3 has 12 residues. V shed 2 bases and J shed 14 bases, with 13 bases lying between them. The V gene's germline CDR1 is DFQATT and CDR2 SNEGSKA (reference sequence). The CDR3 here is CSARKEPLTLHF. DNA for the CDR3: TGCAGTGCTAGAAAGGAGCCTCTCACCCTCCACTTT.

The rearrangement links TRBV6-5 to TRBJ2-7; 11 positions agree with TRBD1. The ends lost 4 bases at V and 3 bases at J; junction bases unmatched: 2. Germline V gives CDR1 MNHEY, CDR2 SVGAGI. CDR3 length equals 14 residues. CDR3 sequence reads: CASSWGQGDYEQYF. The CDR3 DNA is TGTGCCAGCAGTTGGGGACAGGGGGACTACGAGCAGTACTTC.

The V gene is TRBV11-2, the J gene TRBJ2-1, with 7 bases aligning to TRBD1. The CDR3 spans 19 residues. The germline V gene encodes CDR1 SGHAT and CDR2 FQNNGV. After removal of 5 bases from V and 4 bases from J, the junction contained 20 bases not matched to a gene. The CDR3 reads CASSTPLWGQQVIYNEQFF. The CDR3 bases are TGTGCCAGCAGCACCCCACTCTGGGGACAGCAAGTGATTTACAATGAGCAGTTCTTC.

This clonotype came up many times. V usage is TRBV12-3 or TRBV12-4 and J usage is TRBJ2-7, with a possible D match to TRBD1 (6 bases). The CDR3 contains 12 residues. V dropped 3 bases and J dropped 6 bases, with 9 bases sitting between them. This chain's CDR3 is CASSFSGVEQYF. Here the CDR3 DNA reads TGTGCCAGCAGTTTTTCAGGGGTCGAGCAGTACTTC.

This clonotype was counted a few times. CDR3 loop: CSAREVAGITDTQYF. The CDR3 DNA is TGCAGTGCTAGAGAGGTAGCGGGGATCACAGATACGCAGTATTTT. This chain uses TRBV20-1 with TRBJ2-3; 8 nucleotides line up with TRBD2. The CDR3 runs 15 residues. Germline values: CDR1 DFQATT, CDR2 SNEGSKA (reference sequence). J lost 2 bases, V lost 0 bases, and 4 bases had no gene match.

This clonotype occurred many times. The chain couples TRBV27 to TRBJ1-5; tentatively, D is TRBD1 (6 bases). The CDR3 runs to 14 residues. CDR1 and CDR2 from the germline V gene are MNHEY and SMNVEV (reference sequence). Deletions cut 6 bases from V and 1 base from J, with 10 bases between. The CDR3 DNA sequence: TGTGCCAGCAGCCTACAGGGAAGCAATCAGCCCCAGCATTTT. It is translated as CASSLQGSNQPQHF.

This clonotype has at least ten counts. The rearrangement links TRBV4-1 to TRBJ1-1; TRBD1 matches at 7 bases. The V gene's germline CDR1 is MGHRA and CDR2 YSYEKL. V dropped 1 base and J dropped 7; count of bases not matched to a gene: 6. This CDR3 has 14 amino acids. In DNA, the CDR3 is TGCGCCAGCAGCCAAGTAGGGTGGACAGGTGAAGCTTTCTTT. This encodes CASSQVGWTGEAFF.

The CDR3 spells CASSPPGRVNTEAFF. The CDR3, as DNA: TGTGCCAGCTCACCACCGGGACGGGTGAACACTGAAGCTTTCTTT. The V gene is TRBV18, the J gene TRBJ1-1; a weak D match, TRBD1 (5 bases). CDR3 length: 15 amino acids. Trimming took 0 bases from V and 0 from J, leaving 8 bases between them. Germline V CDR1 and CDR2: KGHSH, LQKENI. Full variable domain (outside the CDR3, taken from reference TRBV18 and TRBJ1-1): NAGVMQNPRHLVRRRGQEARLRCSPMKGHSHVYWYRQLPEEGLKFMVYLQKENIIDESGMPKERFSAEFPKEGPSILRIQQVVRGDSAAYFCASSPPGRVNTEAFFGQGTRLTVV.

This clonotype was counted many times. This sequence joins TRBV5-1 and TRBJ2-7; 9 positions agree with TRBD1. CDR1 and CDR2 from the germline V gene are SGHRS and YFSETQ. CDR3 size: 15 residues. V trimming: 4 bases; J trimming: 6 bases; junction bases outside the gene matches: 11. As DNA, the CDR3 is TGCGCCAGCAGCATTAAACAGGGGGCCATCCCCGAGCAGTACTTC. Amino acid sequence: CASSIKQGAIPEQYF.